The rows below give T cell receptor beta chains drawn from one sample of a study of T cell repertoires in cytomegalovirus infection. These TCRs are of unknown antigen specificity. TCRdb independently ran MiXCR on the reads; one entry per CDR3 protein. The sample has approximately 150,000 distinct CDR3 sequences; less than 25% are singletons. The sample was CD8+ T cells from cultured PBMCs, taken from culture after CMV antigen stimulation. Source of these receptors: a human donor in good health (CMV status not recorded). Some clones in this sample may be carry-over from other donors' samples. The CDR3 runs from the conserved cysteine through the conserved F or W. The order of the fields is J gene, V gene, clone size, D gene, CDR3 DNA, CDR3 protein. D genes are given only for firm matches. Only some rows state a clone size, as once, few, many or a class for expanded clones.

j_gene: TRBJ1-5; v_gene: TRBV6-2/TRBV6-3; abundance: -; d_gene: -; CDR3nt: TGTGCCAGCAGCCCGGGGGGCCTCAATCAGCCCCAGCATTTT; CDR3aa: CASSPGGLNQPQHF
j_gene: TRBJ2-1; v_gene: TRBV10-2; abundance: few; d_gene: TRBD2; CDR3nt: TGCGCCAGCAGTGAGTCAACCGGGACTAGCGGCTACAATGAGCAGTTCTTC; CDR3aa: CASSESTGTSGYNEQFF
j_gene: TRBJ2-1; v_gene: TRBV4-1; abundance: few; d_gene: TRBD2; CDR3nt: TGCGCCAGCAGCCAAGAAGAGGGACTAGCCTACAATGAGCAGTTCTTC; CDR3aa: CASSQEEGLAYNEQFF
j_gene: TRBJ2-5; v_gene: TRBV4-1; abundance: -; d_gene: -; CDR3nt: TGCCCCAGCAGCCAAGATAGGGCCGGCGGGGAGACCCAGTACTTC; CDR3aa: CPSSQDRAGGETQYF
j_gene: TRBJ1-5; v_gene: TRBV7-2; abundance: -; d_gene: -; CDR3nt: TGTGCCAGCAGCTTAAGTATCGGGGCAAATCAGCCCCAGCATTTT; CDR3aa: CASSLSIGANQPQHF
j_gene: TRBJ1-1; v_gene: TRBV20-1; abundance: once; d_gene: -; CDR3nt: TGCAGTGCCCCCTCCCCCCGCCCAGGGGCTTTCTTT; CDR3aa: CSAPSPRPGAFF
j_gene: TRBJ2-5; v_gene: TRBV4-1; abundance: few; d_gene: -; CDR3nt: TGCGCCAGCAGCCAAGACAGGCTAGCAAAGTTAGAGACCCAGTACTTC; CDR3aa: CASSQDRLAKLETQYF
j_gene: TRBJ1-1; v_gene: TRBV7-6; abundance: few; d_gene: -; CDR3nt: TGTGCCAGCAGCTTAAACAGGGATATATCGAACACTGAAGCTTTCTTT; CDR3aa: CASSLNRDISNTEAFF
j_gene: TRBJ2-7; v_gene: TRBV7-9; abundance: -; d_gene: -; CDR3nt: TGTGCCAGCAGCATTTGGACAGAGAATACCTACGAGCAGTACTTC; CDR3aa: CASSIWTENTYEQYF
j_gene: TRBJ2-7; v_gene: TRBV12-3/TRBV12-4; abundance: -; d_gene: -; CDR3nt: TGTGCCAGCAGCAAACCTCGACAGGACTACGAGCAGTACTTC; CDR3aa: CASSKPRQDYEQYF
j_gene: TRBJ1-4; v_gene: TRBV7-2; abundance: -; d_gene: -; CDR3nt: TGTGCCAGCAGCTCTGGAGGGGTCGAAAAACTGTTTTTT; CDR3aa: CASSSGGVEKLFF
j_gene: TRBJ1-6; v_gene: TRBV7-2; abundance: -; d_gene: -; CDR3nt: TGTGCCAGCAGCTTAGTTAGGGGAAATTCACCCCACCACTTT; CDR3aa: CASSLVRGNSPHHF
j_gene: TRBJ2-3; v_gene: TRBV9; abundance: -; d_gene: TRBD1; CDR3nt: TGTGCCAGCAGCGCCGACAGGGGGGATTTGAACGGGGATACGCAGTATTTT; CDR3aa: CASSADRGDLNGDTQYF
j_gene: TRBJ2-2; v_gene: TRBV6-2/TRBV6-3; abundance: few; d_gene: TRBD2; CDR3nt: TGTGCCAGCATCCTATCCGGGACTAGCGGCACCGGGGAGCTGTTTTTT; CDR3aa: CASILSGTSGTGELFF
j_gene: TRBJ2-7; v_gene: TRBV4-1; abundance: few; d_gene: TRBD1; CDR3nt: TGCGCCAGCAGCCTCTTATCCCGGGACAGCGGCTACGAGCAGTACTTC; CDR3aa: CASSLLSRDSGYEQYF
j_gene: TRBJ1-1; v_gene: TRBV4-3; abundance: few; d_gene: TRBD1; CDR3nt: TGCGCCAGCAGCCAAGATACAGGGGGGATCGGCACTGAAGCTTTCTTT; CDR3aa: CASSQDTGGIGTEAFF
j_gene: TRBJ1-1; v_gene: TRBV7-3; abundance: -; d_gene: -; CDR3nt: TGTGCCAGCAGCGACTCTGGACGGTCGAACACTGAAGCTTTCTTT; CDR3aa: CASSDSGRSNTEAFF
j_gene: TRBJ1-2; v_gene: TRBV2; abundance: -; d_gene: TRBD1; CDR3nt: TGTGCCAGCAGGACAGACAGGGAGGTTTATGGCTACACCTTC; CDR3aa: CASRTDREVYGYTF
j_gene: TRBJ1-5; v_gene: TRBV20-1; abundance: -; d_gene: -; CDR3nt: TGCAGTGCGAAAACAGGAGATTATAGCAATCAGCCCCAGCATTTT; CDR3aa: CSAKTGDYSNQPQHF
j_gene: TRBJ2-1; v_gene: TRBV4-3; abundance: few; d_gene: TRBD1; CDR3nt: TGCGCCAGCAGCCAGCGAGACAGGGAATCCTACAATGAGCAGTTCTTC; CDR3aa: CASSQRDRESYNEQFF
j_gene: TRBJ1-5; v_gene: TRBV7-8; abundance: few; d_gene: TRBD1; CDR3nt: TGTGCCAGCAGCTCCCTGACAGGGGTCAATCAGCCCCAGCATTTT; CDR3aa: CASSSLTGVNQPQHF
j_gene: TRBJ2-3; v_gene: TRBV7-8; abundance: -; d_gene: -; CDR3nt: TGTGCCAGCAGCTTAGGCCTCGTAGATACGCAGTATTTT; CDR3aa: CASSLGLVDTQYF
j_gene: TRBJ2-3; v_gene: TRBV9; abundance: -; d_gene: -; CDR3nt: TGTGCCAGCAGCCCTCAGGGGGGGCCGTATTTT; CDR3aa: CASSPQGGPYF
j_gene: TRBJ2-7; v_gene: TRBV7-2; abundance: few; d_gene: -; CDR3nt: TGTGCCAGCAGCTTAGTTCCGGGGAACCCAACCTACGAGCAGTACTTC; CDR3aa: CASSLVPGNPTYEQYF
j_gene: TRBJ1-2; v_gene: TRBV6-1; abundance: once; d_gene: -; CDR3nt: TGTGCCAGCAGTGAATTCGATTATATCTATGGCTACACCTTC; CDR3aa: CASSEFDYIYGYTF
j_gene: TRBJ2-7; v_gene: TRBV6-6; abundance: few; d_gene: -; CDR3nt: TGTGCCAGCAGTTACCACCATGCGGACATTCAGGGCGAGCAGTACTTC; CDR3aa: CASSYHHADIQGEQYF
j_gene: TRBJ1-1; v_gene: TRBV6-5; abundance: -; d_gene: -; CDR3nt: TGTGCCAGCAGTTACCTGGGGGCTGGAACTGAAGCTTTCTTT; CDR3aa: CASSYLGAGTEAFF
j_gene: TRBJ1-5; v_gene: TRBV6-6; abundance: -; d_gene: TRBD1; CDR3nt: TGTGCCAGCAGTGACAGGGGGCTCAATCAGCCCCAGCATTTT; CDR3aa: CASSDRGLNQPQHF
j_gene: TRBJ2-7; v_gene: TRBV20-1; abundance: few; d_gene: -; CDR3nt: TGCAGTGCTAGAGATGTCGAAGGGGGAATCGGTTACGAGCAGTACTTC; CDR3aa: CSARDVEGGIGYEQYF
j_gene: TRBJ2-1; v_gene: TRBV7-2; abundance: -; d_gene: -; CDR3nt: TGTGCCAGCAGCTTTCCCGGGACTGATACCTACAATGAGCAGTTCTTC; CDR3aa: CASSFPGTDTYNEQFF
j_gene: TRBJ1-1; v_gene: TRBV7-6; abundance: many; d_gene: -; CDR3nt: TGTGCCAGCAGTTCCCCCCGTGGACTCAGAAGCACTGAAGCTTTCTTT; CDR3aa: CASSSPRGLRSTEAFF
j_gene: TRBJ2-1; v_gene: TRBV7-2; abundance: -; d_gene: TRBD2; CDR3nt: TGTGCCAGCAGCCCCATAGGCAGCGCGGGGGGCCTCCCTTTTGATGAGCAGTTCTTC; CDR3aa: CASSPIGSAGGLPFDEQFF
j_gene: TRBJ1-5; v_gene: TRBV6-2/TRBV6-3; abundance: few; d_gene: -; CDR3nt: TGTGCCAGCAATAGGGGACTTGGGGATCAGCCCCAGCATTTT; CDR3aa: CASNRGLGDQPQHF